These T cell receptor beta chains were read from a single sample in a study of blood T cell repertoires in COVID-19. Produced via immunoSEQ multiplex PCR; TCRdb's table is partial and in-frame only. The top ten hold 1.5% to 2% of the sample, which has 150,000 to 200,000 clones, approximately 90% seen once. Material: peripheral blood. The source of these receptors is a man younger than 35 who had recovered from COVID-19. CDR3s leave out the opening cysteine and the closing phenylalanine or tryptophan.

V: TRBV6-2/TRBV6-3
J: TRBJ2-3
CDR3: ASSLFFGTDTQY

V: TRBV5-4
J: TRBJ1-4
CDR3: ASSPGGVTNEKLF

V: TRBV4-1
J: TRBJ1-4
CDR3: ASSQEVGRGGKLF

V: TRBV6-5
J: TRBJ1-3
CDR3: ASQKARPGDNTIY

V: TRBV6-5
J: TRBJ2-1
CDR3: ASSNLAPAYNEQF

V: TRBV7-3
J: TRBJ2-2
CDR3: ASSLYAGSYGELF

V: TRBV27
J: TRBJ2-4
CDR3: ASSFHRGSAKNIQY

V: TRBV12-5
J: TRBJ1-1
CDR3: ASGLVPGTPNTEAF

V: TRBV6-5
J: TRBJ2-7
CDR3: ATRLAGSYEQY

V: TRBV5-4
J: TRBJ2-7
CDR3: ASSLTGPSSYEQY

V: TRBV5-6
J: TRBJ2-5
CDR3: ASSLAGSETQY

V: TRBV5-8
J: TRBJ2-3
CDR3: ASSWRSPDTQY

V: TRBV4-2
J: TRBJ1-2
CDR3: ASSQDSKGKGYGYT

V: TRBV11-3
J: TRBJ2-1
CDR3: ASSLGQGLATNEQF

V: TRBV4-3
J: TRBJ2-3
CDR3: ASSQDRFTSTDTQY

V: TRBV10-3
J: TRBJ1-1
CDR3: AISDPGQFNTEAF